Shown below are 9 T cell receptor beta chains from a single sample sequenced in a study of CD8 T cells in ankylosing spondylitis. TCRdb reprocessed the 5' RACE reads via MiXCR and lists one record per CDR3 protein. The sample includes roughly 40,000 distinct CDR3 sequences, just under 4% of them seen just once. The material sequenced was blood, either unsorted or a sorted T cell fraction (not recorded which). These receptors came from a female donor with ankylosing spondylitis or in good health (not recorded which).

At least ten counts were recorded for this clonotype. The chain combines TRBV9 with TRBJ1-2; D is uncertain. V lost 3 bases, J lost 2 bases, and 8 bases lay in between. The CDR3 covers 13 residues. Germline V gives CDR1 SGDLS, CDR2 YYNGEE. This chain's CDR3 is CASSESDNYGYTF. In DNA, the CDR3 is TGTGCCAGCAGCGAGTCGGACAACTATGGCTACACCTTC.

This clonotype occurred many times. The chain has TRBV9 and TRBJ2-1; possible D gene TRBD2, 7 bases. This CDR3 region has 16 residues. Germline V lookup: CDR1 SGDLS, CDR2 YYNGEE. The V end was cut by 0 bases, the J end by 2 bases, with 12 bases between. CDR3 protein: CASSVGAGAAYNEQFF. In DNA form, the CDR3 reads TGTGCCAGCAGCGTAGGGGCGGGGGCTGCCTACAATGAGCAGTTCTTC.

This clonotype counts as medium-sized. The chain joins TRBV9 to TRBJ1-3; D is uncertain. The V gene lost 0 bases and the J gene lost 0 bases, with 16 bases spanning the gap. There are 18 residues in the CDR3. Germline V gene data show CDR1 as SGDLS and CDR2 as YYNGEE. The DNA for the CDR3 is TGTGCCAGCAGCGTAGTAGGTGACGGAAGTTTCTCTGGAAACACCATATATTTT. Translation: CASSVVGDGSFSGNTIYF.

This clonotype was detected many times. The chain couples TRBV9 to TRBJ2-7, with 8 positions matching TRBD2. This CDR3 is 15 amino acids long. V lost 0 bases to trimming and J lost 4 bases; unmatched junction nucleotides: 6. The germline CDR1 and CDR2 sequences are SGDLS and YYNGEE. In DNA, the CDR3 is TGTGCCAGCAGCGTAGAGCCTAGCGGGCCTTACGAGCAGTACTTC. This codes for CASSVEPSGPYEQYF.

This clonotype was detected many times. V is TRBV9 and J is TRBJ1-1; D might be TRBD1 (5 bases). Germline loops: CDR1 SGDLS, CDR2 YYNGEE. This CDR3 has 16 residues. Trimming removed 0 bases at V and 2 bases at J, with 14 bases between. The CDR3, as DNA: TGTGCCAGCAGCGTAGGAAATTTAGGGGTAAACACTGAAGCTTTCTTT. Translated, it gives CASSVGNLGVNTEAFF.

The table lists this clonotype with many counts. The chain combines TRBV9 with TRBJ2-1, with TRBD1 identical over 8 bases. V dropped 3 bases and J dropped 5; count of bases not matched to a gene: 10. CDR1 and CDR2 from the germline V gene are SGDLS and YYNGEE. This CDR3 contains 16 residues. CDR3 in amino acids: CASSEDRAFGNNEQFF. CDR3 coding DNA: TGTGCCAGCAGCGAGGACAGGGCATTTGGTAACAATGAGCAGTTCTTC.

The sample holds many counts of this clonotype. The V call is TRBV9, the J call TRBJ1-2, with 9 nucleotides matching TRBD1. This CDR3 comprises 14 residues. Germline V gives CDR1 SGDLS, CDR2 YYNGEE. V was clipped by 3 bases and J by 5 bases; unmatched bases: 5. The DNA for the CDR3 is TGTGCCAGCAGCGCCCCGGGACAGGGATATGGCTACACCTTC. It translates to CASSAPGQGYGYTF.

The DNA of the CDR3 is TGTGCCAGCAGTATGACGGGACTTTCGAACACAGATACGCAGTATTTT. Translating it yields CASSMTGLSNTDTQYF. The V and J genes are TRBV9 and TRBJ2-3; a possible D gene is TRBD2 (6 bases). The CDR3 length is 16 residues. The V end lost 5 bases, the J end lost 2 bases, and 18 bases lay between the germline ends. CDR1 and CDR2 from the germline V gene are SGDLS and YYNGEE.

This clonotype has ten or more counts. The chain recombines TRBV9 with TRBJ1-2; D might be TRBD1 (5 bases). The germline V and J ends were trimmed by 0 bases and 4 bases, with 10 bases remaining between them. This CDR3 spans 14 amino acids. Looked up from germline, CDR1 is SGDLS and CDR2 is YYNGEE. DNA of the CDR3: TGTGCCAGCAGCGTAGAAGGGACCATCTATGGCTACACCTTC. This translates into CASSVEGTIYGYTF.